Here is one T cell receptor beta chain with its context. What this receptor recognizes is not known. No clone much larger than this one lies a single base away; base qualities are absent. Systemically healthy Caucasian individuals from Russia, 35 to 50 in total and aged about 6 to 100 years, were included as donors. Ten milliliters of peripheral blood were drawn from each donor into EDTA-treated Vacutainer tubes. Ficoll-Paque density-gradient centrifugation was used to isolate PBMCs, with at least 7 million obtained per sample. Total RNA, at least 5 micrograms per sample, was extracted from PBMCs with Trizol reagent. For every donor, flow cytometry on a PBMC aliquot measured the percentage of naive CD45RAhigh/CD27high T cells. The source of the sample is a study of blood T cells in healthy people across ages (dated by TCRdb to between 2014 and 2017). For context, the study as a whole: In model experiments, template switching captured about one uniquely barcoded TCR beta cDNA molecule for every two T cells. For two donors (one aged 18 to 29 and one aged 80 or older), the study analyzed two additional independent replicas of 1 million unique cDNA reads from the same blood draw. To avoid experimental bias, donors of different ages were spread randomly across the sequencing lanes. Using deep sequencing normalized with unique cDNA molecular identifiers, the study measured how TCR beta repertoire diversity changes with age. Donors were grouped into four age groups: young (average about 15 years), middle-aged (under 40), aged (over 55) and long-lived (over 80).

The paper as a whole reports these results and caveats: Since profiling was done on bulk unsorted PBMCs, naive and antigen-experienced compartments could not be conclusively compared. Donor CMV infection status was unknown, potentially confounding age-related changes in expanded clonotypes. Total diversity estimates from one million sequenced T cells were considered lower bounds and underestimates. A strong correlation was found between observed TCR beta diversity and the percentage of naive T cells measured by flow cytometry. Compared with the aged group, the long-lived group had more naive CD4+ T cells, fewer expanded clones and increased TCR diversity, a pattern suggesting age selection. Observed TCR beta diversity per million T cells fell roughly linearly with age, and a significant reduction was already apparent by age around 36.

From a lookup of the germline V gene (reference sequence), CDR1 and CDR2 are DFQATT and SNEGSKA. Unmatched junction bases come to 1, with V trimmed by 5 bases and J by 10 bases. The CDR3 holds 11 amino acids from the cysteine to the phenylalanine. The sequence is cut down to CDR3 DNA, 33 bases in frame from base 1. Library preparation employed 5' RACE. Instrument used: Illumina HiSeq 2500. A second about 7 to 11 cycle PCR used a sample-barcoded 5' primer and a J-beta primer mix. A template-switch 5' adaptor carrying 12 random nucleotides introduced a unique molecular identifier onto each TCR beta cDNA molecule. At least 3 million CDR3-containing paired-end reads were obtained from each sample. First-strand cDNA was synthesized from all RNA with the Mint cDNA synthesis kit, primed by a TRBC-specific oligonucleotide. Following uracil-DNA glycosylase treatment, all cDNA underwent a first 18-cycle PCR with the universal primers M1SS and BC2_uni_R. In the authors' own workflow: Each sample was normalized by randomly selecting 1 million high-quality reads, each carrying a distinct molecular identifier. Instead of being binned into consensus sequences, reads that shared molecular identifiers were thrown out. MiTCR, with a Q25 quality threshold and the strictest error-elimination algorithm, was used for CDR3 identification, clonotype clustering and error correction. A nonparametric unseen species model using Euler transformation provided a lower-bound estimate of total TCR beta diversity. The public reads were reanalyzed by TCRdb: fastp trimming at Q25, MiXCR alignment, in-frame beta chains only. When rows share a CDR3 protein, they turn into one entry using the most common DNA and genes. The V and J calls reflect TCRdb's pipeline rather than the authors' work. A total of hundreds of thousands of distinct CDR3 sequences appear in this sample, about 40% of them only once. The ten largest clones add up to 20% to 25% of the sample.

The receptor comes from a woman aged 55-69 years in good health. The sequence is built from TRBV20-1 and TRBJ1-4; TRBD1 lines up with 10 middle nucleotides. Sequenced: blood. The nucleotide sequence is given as TGCAGTGCTGGGGACAGGGGAAAACTGTTTTTT. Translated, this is CSAGDRGKLFF.